One sample yielded the 28 T cell receptor beta chains listed below, sequenced in a study of regulatory T cells in long-lasting Graves disease. Specified time point: newly diagnosed GD, antithyroid drugs for less than 3 months. PBMCs provided the RNA from which the TCR library was made. iRepertoire HTBI primers and Arm-PCR of CDR3 regions built TCR beta libraries. TCRdb called the multiplex PCR reads again in MiXCR, with one record for every CDR3 protein. Of roughly 610,000 distinct CDR3 sequences in the sample, 16% were seen once. The sample also formed part of further work on T cells in Graves' hyperthyroidism and ophthalmopathy.

Sequencing was performed on peripheral blood mononuclear cells (PBMCs), taken at new diagnosis, from a patient treated with antithyroid drugs. The origin of the receptors is a man aged 18 to 29 with Graves disease.

This clonotype was observed a handful of times. Compared with germline, one end of the junction differs, possibly owing to a read error. The chain combines TRBV20-1 with TRBJ2-7; no firm D call. The CDR3 has 12 residues. Germline CDR1 DFQATT, CDR2 SNEGSKA (reference sequence). The CDR3 loop reads CSASSPAYEQHF. The CDR3 bases are TGCAGTGCTAGCAGTCCCGCCTACGAGCAGCACTTC.

The table lists this clonotype with a few counts. V is TRBV3-1 and J is TRBJ2-7; no definite D call. The CDR3 covers 13 residues. Germline V gene sequence: CDR1 LGHDT, CDR2 YNNKEL (reference sequence). V lost 4 bases to trimming and J lost 2 bases, with 9 bases between them. The CDR3 region has the DNA TGTGCCAGCAGCCCCCCTCTGGCCTACGAGCAGTACTTC. Amino acid sequence: CASSPPLAYEQYF.

About this clonotype itself: Since a much larger clone is just one base distant, this may be a read error. The gene calls are TRBV7-9 and TRBJ2-7, with D possibly called TRBD1 or TRBD2 (5 bases each). V was pared by 0 bases and J by 0 bases, with 12 bases between. The CDR3 contains 16 residues. The germline V gene encodes CDR1 SEHNR and CDR2 FQNEAQ (reference sequence). CDR3 sequence reads: CASSLADGTSSYEQYF. CDR3 DNA: TGTGCCAGCAGCTTAGCGGACGGGACGAGCTCCTACGAGCAGTACTTC.

This clonotype was observed at least ten times. The gene calls are TRBV15 and TRBJ2-1; D is possibly TRBD1 (6 bases). V shed 3 bases and J shed 0 bases, with 12 bases lying between them. CDR3 length: 16 residues. Germline V gene sequence: CDR1 LNHNV, CDR2 YYDKDF (reference sequence). CDR3 region: CATSSGQRISYNEQFF. DNA of the CDR3: TGTGCCACCAGCAGTGGACAGCGGATCTCCTACAATGAGCAGTTCTTC.

CDR3 DNA: TGTGCCAGCAGTTACAGCAGGGTCGCGAACACCGGGGAGCTGTTTTTT. As protein: CASSYSRVANTGELFF. This chain links TRBV6-9 with TRBJ2-2; a weak D match, TRBD1 (5 bases). Trimming removed 3 bases from V and 0 bases from J, with 11 bases in between. There are 16 residues in the CDR3. Germline V lookup: CDR1 MNHGY, CDR2 SVAAGI.

The chain joins TRBV6-2 or TRBV6-3 to TRBJ2-2; D may be TRBD1 (5 bases). CDR3 size: 16 residues. The V end was cut by 4 bases, the J end by 3 bases, with 15 bases between. The germline CDR1 and CDR2 sequences are MNHEY and SVGEGT. The CDR3 protein is CASSSPPGIDTGELFF. The CDR3 nucleotides read TGTGCCAGCAGTTCCCCGCCAGGGATAGACACCGGGGAGCTGTTTTTT.

This clonotype was counted at least ten times. The chain has TRBV29-1 and TRBJ1-1, with D uncertain. CDR3 length: 12 residues. Germline V gene sequence: CDR1 SQVTM, CDR2 ANQGSEA. V dropped 4 bases and J dropped 4 bases, with 10 bases sitting between them. CDR3 nucleotide sequence: TGCAGCGTTGGTAAGGGTGGCACTGAAGCTTTCTTT. Its protein product is CSVGKGGTEAFF.

The rearrangement uses TRBV20-1 and TRBJ1-5; weak D call: TRBD1 (6 bases). With 6 bases removed from V and 7 bases from J, the gap between germline ends came to 19 bases. The germline V gene has CDR1 DFQATT and CDR2 SNEGSKA (reference sequence). This CDR3 has 14 residues. The CDR3 sequence: CSAQQGQIGQPQHF. The CDR3, as DNA: TGCAGTGCCCAACAGGGTCAAATCGGCCAGCCCCAGCATTTT.

A few counts support this clonotype. A much larger clone sits a single nucleotide away, making a read error possible. The chain couples TRBV28 to TRBJ2-7, with D tentatively TRBD1 (5 bases). The CDR3 sequence is 15 residues long. Germline loops: CDR1 MDHEN, CDR2 SYDVKM. The CDR3 DNA reads as TGTGCCAGCAGAATAGACAGTAACGGTCCCTACGAGCGGTACTTC. It codes for CASRIDSNGPYERYF.

Ten or more counts support this clonotype. This chain joins TRBV11-2 and TRBJ1-5, with D uncertain. Deletions cut 5 bases from V and 5 bases from J, with 13 bases between. Germline-derived CDR1 and CDR2 are SGHAT and FQNNGV. This CDR3 has 14 amino acids. In DNA form, the CDR3 reads TGTGCCAGCAGCCCGAGTGGCGGGGATCAGCCCCAGCATTTT. Its translation: CASSPSGGDQPQHF.

This chain links TRBV5-1 with TRBJ1-1; 10 bases line up with TRBD1. Germline assignment: CDR1 SGHRS and CDR2 YFSETQ. The CDR3 consists of 15 residues. Losses at the gene ends were 4 bases for V and 3 bases for J; bases not matched to a gene: 6. The CDR3 region has the DNA TGCGCCAGCAGCCCGGGACAGGGGTCGGACACTGAAGCTTTCTTT. Its translation is CASSPGQGSDTEAFF.

The rearrangement links TRBV5-1 to TRBJ1-2, with a weak D call TRBD1 (5 bases). V lost 5 bases to trimming and J lost 4 bases, with 15 bases between them. CDR3 length: 14 amino acids. Germline CDR1 is SGHRS and CDR2 is YFSETQ. This CDR3 is CASSPEGVGYGYTF. The CDR3 nucleotides are TGCGCCAGCAGTCCAGAAGGGGTTGGCTATGGCTACACCTTC.

This clonotype appeared many times. V usage is TRBV20-1 and J usage is TRBJ2-2; 7 positions match TRBD1. The germline V gene encodes CDR1 DFQATT and CDR2 SNEGSKA (reference sequence). The CDR3 is 13 amino acids. V lost 3 bases to trimming and J lost 7 bases; unmatched junction nucleotides: 5. The CDR3 DNA follows: TGCAGTGCTAGCGGGGCAGGGGGCGGGGAGCTGTTTTTT. It yields the protein CSASGAGGGELFF.

This clonotype showed up many times. This chain joins TRBV7-3 and TRBJ2-3; D might be TRBD2 (5 bases). The CDR3 contains 13 residues. Germline-derived CDR1 and CDR2 are SGHTA and FQGTGA. V was cut by 4 bases and J by 4 bases, with 9 bases left in between. The CDR3 reads CASSSQEADTQYF. Written as DNA, the CDR3 is TGTGCCAGCAGCTCCCAGGAGGCAGATACGCAGTATTTT.

This clonotype was found many times. This sequence joins TRBV7-9 and TRBJ2-1; D unresolved. Trimming shortened V by 4 bases and J by 7 bases, and 5 bases separated the two germline ends. Looked up from germline, CDR1 is SEHNR and CDR2 is FQNEAQ (reference sequence). This CDR3 has 11 residues. The CDR3 protein is CASSWNNEQFF. The CDR3 nucleotides are TGTGCCAGCAGCTGGAATAATGAGCAGTTCTTC.

This clonotype came up many times. This chain connects TRBV7-8 to TRBJ2-1, with 9 bases matching TRBD2. The last part of the DNA fits TRBJ2-5 better; the J call may be wrong. This CDR3 is built from 18 residues. The germline CDR1 and CDR2 sequences are SGHVS and FQNEAQ. CDR3 nucleotide sequence: TGTGCCAGCAGCCCCCCCCAGGGTAGCGGGAGCGGAGGAGAGACCCAGTACTTC. Its protein is CASSPPQGSGSGGETQYF.

The rearrangement joins TRBV19 to TRBJ2-7; 8 bases are shared with TRBD1. The CDR3 runs 17 residues. V lost 5 bases and J lost 3; bases outside the gene matches: 15. The V gene's germline CDR1 is LNHDA and CDR2 SQIVND (reference sequence). The CDR3 nucleotides read TGTGCCAGTAGTCCGGTGAGCGACAGGGGTGAACACTACGAGCAGTACTTC. Residues: CASSPVSDRGEHYEQYF.

Many counts were recorded for this clonotype. This chain connects TRBV20-1 to TRBJ2-7; TRBD2 matches 11 bases. The CDR3 spans 11 residues. Trimming cost V 4 bases and J 10 bases; bases outside gene matches: 3. CDR1 and CDR2 (germline): DFQATT, SNEGSKA (reference sequence). This chain's CDR3 is CSATGLAGQYF. In DNA form, the CDR3 reads TGCAGTGCTACTGGACTAGCGGGCCAGTACTTC.

This clonotype was found a few times. The chain uses TRBV11-3 and TRBJ2-2; 7 nucleotides agree with TRBD1. Germline V gives CDR1 SGHNT, CDR2 YENEEA. The CDR3 is 15 residues long. V shed 4 bases and J 5 bases; nucleotides not matched to a gene: 7. The CDR3 DNA is TGTGCCAGCAGCTCCCGGGACAGCCCAACCGGGGAGCTGTTTTTT. It codes for CASSSRDSPTGELFF.

To note about this clonotype: This may be a read error, as it is one base from a much larger clone. The rearrangement uses TRBV11-2 and TRBJ2-5, with TRBD2 identical over 7 bases. Germline V gene sequence: CDR1 SGHAT, CDR2 FQNNGV. The CDR3 extends over 15 amino acids. V lost 5 bases and J lost 5; bases outside the gene matches: 11. CDR3 region: CASSEPLVGGETQYF. The CDR3 nucleotides read TGTGCCAGCAGCGAGCCCTTGGTGGGGGGGGAGACCCAGTACTTC.

This chain connects TRBV14 to TRBJ2-7; D tentatively reads TRBD1 or TRBD2 (7 bases each). CDR1 is SGHDN, CDR2 FVKESK, per germline. Between the trimmed V and J ends, which lost 4 bases and 3 bases, there was a span of 19 bases. This CDR3 has 16 amino acids. In nucleotides, the CDR3 is TGTGCCAGCAGCCTAGTAGGGGGAGGGGGCGACTACGAGCAGTACTTC. It is translated as CASSLVGGGGDYEQYF.

A remark on this clonotype: A read error likely explains this, since a far larger clone differs by one base. This chain links TRBV11-3 with TRBJ2-3; possible D gene TRBD1, 7 bases. The CDR3 extends over 17 amino acids. The V end was cut by 6 bases, the J end by 2 bases, with 21 bases between. Per germline, CDR1 SGHNT and CDR2 YENEEA. CDR3 nucleotides: TGTGCCAGCAGTTTACAGGAGGGGGCGCCCCCCACAGATACGCAGTATTTT. Translating gives CASSLQEGAPPTDTQYF.

The rearrangement uses TRBV12-3 or TRBV12-4 and TRBJ2-1; tentatively, D is TRBD1 (5 bases). The CDR3 length is 13 residues. The germline V and J ends were trimmed by 3 bases and 5 bases, with 8 bases remaining between them. CDR3 protein: CASSLLTDNEQFF. For the CDR3, the DNA is TGTGCCAGCAGTTTGTTGACAGACAATGAGCAGTTCTTC.

This sequence joins TRBV19 and TRBJ2-7; no firm D call. Trimming took 8 bases from V and 0 from J, leaving 11 bases between them. CDR1 is LNHDA and CDR2 is SQIVND in the germline V gene (reference sequence). This CDR3 is 13 amino acids long. The CDR3 spells CASSVGVSYEQYF. Written as DNA, the CDR3 is TGTGCCAGTTCTGTGGGTGTCTCCTACGAGCAGTACTTC.

This clonotype was recorded at least ten times. V is TRBV2 and J is TRBJ1-6; TRBD1 matches 9 bases. V was clipped by 6 bases and J by 9 bases; unmatched bases: 0. From germline, CDR1 is SNHLY and CDR2 FYNNEI. The CDR3 spans 12 residues. The CDR3 loop is CASRDRGSPLHF. As DNA, the CDR3 is TGTGCCAGCAGGGACAGGGGTTCACCCCTCCACTTT. The complete variable domain, with remaining parts taken from reference TRBV2 and TRBJ1-6, reads EPEVTQTPSHQVTQMGQEVILRCVPISNHLYFYWYRQILGQKVEFLVSFYNNEISEKSEIFDDQFSVERPDGSNFTLKIRSTKLEDSAMYFCASRDRGSPLHFGNGTRLTVT.

As concerns this clonotype: A junction boundary mismatches the germline segment, possibly from a read error. The chain uses TRBV6-2 or TRBV6-3 and TRBJ1-2; D remains unclear. This CDR3 has 15 residues. Germline lookup yields CDR1 MNHEY and CDR2 SVGEGT. The CDR3 bases are TGTGGCAGCAGCCAGGCAGTCCCGACGGTCTATGGCTACACCTTC. The encoded protein is CGSSQAVPTVYGYTF.

This clonotype has only a few counts. A read error may produce the germline difference seen at one junction end. This chain joins TRBV20-1 and TRBJ2-3, with 7 positions matching TRBD2. CDR3 length: 17 amino acids. Germline V CDR1 and CDR2: DFQATT, SNEGSKA (reference sequence). CDR3 in amino acids: CSARGVVGREITDTQYF. The DNA for the CDR3 is TGCAGTGCCAGAGGAGTAGTCGGGCGGGAGATAACAGATACGCAGTATTTT.

The CDR3 DNA follows: TGCAGCGTGCGGGGACAGGGGGCGCGGGAGCAGTACTTC. This gives the protein CSVRGQGAREQYF. V and J are TRBV29-1 and TRBJ2-7; the match to TRBD1 covers 12 bases. CDR1 is SQVTM and CDR2 is ANQGSEA in the germline V gene. This CDR3 has 13 amino acids. V lost 6 bases and J lost 7; bases outside the gene matches: 7.